The 13 T cell receptor beta chains below come from one sample, sequenced in a study of spatial heterogeneity in lung cancer (dated by TCRdb to about 2019). Explained via the paper, the time point label denotes: sample taken at primary tumor resection. TCR sequencing used whole RNA extracted from tumor and nontumor lung tissue, or from cryopreserved PBMC samples, without cell sorting. The receptor library was made with 5' RACE. Sequencing was carried out with a NextSeq 500. The public reads were quality trimmed at Q25 with fastp and then assembled into clones with MiXCR by TCRdb, keeping productive beta chains. Merged by CDR3 protein, the rows form single entries marked with the most common genes and DNA. The sample data list almost 75,000 distinct CDR3 sequences, and about an eighth of these were observed just once. The top ten clonotypes cover 7.2% of the sample. Sequences were derived from PBMCs, sampled at surgery. The receptor source for this set is a male donor with early-stage non-small cell lung cancer.

A note on this clonotype: At one boundary the junction diverges from the germline segment, which might be a read error. The CDR3 loop reads CASSLLPSHQPQHF. The CDR3 coding sequence is TGTGCCAGCAGTCTCCTCCCTAGCCATCAGCCCCAGCATTTT. This rearrangement joins TRBV28 to TRBJ1-5; D is unresolved. Germline loops: CDR1 MDHEN, CDR2 SYDVKM. CDR3 length: 14 residues.

This clonotype was recorded many times. The CDR3 DNA sequence: TGCGCCAGCAGCCGCGACACGGTCAACACTGAAGCTTTCTTT. Protein product: CASSRDTVNTEAFF. This chain connects TRBV4-1 to TRBJ1-1; D unresolved. The CDR3 extends over 14 amino acids. Trimming shortened V by 4 bases and J by 2 bases, and 11 bases separated the two germline ends. Germline V gene sequence: CDR1 MGHRA, CDR2 YSYEKL.

J is TRBJ1-5 and V is TRBV4-1, with TRBD1 as a possible D gene (6 bases). Trimming cost V 0 bases and J 9 bases, with 15 bases left between them. Germline V gene lookup returns CDR1 MGHRA and CDR2 YSYEKL. The CDR3 is made up of 15 amino acids. The CDR3 here is CASSQDQDRDRPQHF. CDR3 DNA: TGCGCCAGCAGCCAAGATCAGGACAGAGACAGGCCCCAGCATTTT.

This clonotype was seen more than once but under ten times. The genes are TRBV29-1 and TRBJ2-2, with TRBD2 matching over 7 bases. V was pared by 4 bases and J by 2 bases, with 10 bases of the junction left unmatched. This CDR3 contains 16 residues. Germline V lookup: CDR1 SQVTM, CDR2 ANQGSEA. The CDR3 region is CSVGREMGINTGELFF. In nucleotides, the CDR3 is TGCAGCGTTGGGCGGGAGATGGGTATAAACACCGGGGAGCTGTTTTTT.

There are a few counts of this clonotype. This chain connects TRBV7-2 to TRBJ2-5; maybe TRBD1 (6 bases). Germline V lookup: CDR1 SGHTA, CDR2 FQGNSA. V was pared by 6 bases and J by 0 bases, with 11 bases between. CDR3 length: 14 amino acids. CDR3 sequence (DNA): TGTGCCAGCAGTCTCTCAGGGGACCAAGAGACCCAGTACTTC. Translation: CASSLSGDQETQYF. Supplemented by reference TRBV7-2 and TRBJ2-5, the full variable domain reads GAGVSQSPSNKVTEKGKDVELRCDPISGHTALYWYRQSLGQGLEFLIYFQGNSAPDKSGLPSDRFSAERTGGSVSTLTIQRTQQEDSAVYLCASSLSGDQETQYFGPGTRLLVL.

In nucleotides, the CDR3 is TGCAGTGCTAGACCTGGGACAGGGGTCGGAACTGAAGCTTTCTTT. It translates to CSARPGTGVGTEAFF. This chain links TRBV20-1 with TRBJ1-1, with 10 bases matching TRBD1. This CDR3 region has 15 residues. Trimming took 2 bases from V and 5 from J; bases not matched to a gene: 8. CDR1 and CDR2 (germline): DFQATT, SNEGSKA (reference sequence).

The chain employs TRBV6-6 and TRBJ2-6; D uncertain. The CDR3 spans 13 residues. Trimming left V 5 bases short and J 6 bases short, with 8 bases between. Germline CDR1 reads MNHNY; CDR2 reads SVGAGI (reference sequence). CDR3 protein: CASSDYKANVLTF. For the CDR3, the DNA is TGTGCCAGCAGTGATTACAAGGCCAACGTCCTGACTTTC.

This clonotype was observed at least ten times. This chain joins TRBV5-1 and TRBJ1-1; no clear D. Germline assignment: CDR1 SGHRS and CDR2 YFSETQ. This CDR3 is 12 amino acids long. Trimming cost V 3 bases and J 7 bases, with 10 bases left between them. CDR3 protein: CASSYLTGEAFF. In DNA form, the CDR3 reads TGCGCCAGCAGCTATTTGACCGGTGAAGCTTTCTTT.

CDR3 residues: CASSIDATEAFF. The CDR3 DNA reads TGTGCCAGTAGTATAGACGCCACTGAAGCTTTCTTT. The chain uses TRBV19 and TRBJ1-1, with no clear D. Trimming cost V 0 bases and J 4 bases, with 3 bases left between them. This CDR3 has 12 residues. Germline V lookup: CDR1 LNHDA, CDR2 SQIVND (reference sequence).

The chain combines TRBV4-1 with TRBJ1-3; unclear D gene. Per the germline V gene, CDR1 is MGHRA and CDR2 is YSYEKL. This CDR3 is built from 15 residues. V was shortened by 0 bases and J by 0 bases, with 6 bases between the two germline ends. As DNA, the CDR3 is TGCGCCAGCAGCCAAGATTTTAGCTCTGGAAACACCATATATTTT. Translation gives CASSQDFSSGNTIYF.

The chain is built from TRBV2 and TRBJ2-2; 10 bases are shared with TRBD2. Germline V gene lookup returns CDR1 SNHLY and CDR2 FYNNEI. Trimming took 4 bases from V and 3 from J; bases not matched to a gene: 2. This CDR3 is built from 15 residues. For the CDR3, the DNA is TGTGCCAGCAGTGTAACTAGCGGGGACACCGGGGAGCTGTTTTTT. It specifies CASSVTSGDTGELFF.

This clonotype was recorded at least ten times. J is TRBJ2-1 and V is TRBV29-1, with D possibly TRBD2 on 5 matching bases. The germline CDR1 and CDR2 sequences are SQVTM and ANQGSEA. The CDR3 sequence is 12 residues long. The CDR3 region has the DNA TGCAGAATTAAAAGCGGATACAATGAGCAGTTCTTC. Protein sequence: CRIKSGYNEQFF.

This clonotype appeared many times. V usage is TRBV20-1 and J usage is TRBJ2-1; D uncertain. The CDR3 runs to 16 residues. From germline, CDR1 is DFQATT and CDR2 SNEGSKA (reference sequence). The V and J ends lost 0 bases and 0 bases respectively, with 12 bases between them. In DNA, the CDR3 is TGCAGTGCTAGAGATGTTAGTCCCCGCTCCTACAATGAGCAGTTCTTC. This translates into CSARDVSPRSYNEQFF.